The 24 T cell receptor beta chains below all came from one sample that was sequenced in a study of blood T cell repertoires in COVID-19. Data came from immunoSEQ multiplex PCR; TCRdb stores just in-frame clones and leaves some out. The sample lists over 450,000 clones, 70% to 90% occurring once. Input material: peripheral blood. These receptors were obtained from a woman aged 45-59 years with COVID-19, enrolled during active disease.

The gene calls are TRBV7-2 and TRBJ2-3; no firm D call. This CDR3 is 15 amino acids long. The germline CDR1 and CDR2 sequences are SGHTA and FQGNSA. Trimming removed 2 bases from V and 1 base from J, with 10 bases in between. CDR3 DNA sequence: TGTGCCAGCAGCTTAAACGGGTATCGCACAGATACGCAGTATTTT. Translation gives CASSLNGYRTDTQYF.

CDR3 coding DNA: TGTGCCAGCGGGACAGCAGAGAATGAAAAACTGTTTTTT. Encoded protein: CASGTAENEKLFF. This sequence joins TRBV28 and TRBJ1-4; TRBD1 matches 7 bases. V gave up 8 bases and J gave up 5 bases; unmatched junction bases: 5. Germline V gene data show CDR1 as MDHEN and CDR2 as SYDVKM. This CDR3 contains 13 residues.

This clone was picked up one time. The chain employs TRBV24-1 and TRBJ1-1, with D possibly being TRBD1 (5 bases). CDR3 size: 13 residues. Trimming left V 7 bases short and J 6 bases short, with 14 bases between. Germline V gene lookup returns CDR1 KGHDR and CDR2 SFDVKD. The CDR3 reads CATSWGVGAEAFF. The CDR3 DNA sequence: TGTGCCACCAGCTGGGGGGTGGGAGCTGAAGCTTTCTTT.

This rearrangement joins TRBV14 to TRBJ2-3; no firm D call. In germline, CDR1 is SGHDN, CDR2 FVKESK. V lost 5 bases, J lost 2 bases, and 5 bases lay in between. The CDR3 length is 12 residues. CDR3 loop: CASSTVTDTQYF. CDR3 DNA sequence: TGTGCCAGCAGCACGGTCACAGATACGCAGTATTTT.

This clone was seen only a few times. This chain links TRBV10-3 with TRBJ1-1; 8 nucleotides line up with TRBD1. After removal of 0 bases from V and 10 bases from J, the junction contained 7 bases not matched to a gene. Germline V gene data show CDR1 as ENHRY and CDR2 as SYGVKD. The CDR3 covers 14 residues. DNA of the CDR3: TGTGCCATCAGTGAGTCGAGGCAGGGGGCGGGAGCTTTCTTT. Its protein product is CAISESRQGAGAFF.

V gene TRBV4-1 combines with J gene TRBJ2-5, with D possibly TRBD2 on 5 matching bases. CDR1 MGHRA and CDR2 YSYEKL come from the germline V gene. The ends were cut back, 5 bases at V and 5 bases at J, with 21 bases in the middle. This CDR3 comprises 16 residues. Here the CDR3 reads CASSSTGNPPRETQYF. The CDR3 region has the DNA TGCGCCAGCAGCTCAACGGGGAACCCACCACGGGAGACCCAGTACTTC.

J is TRBJ2-3 and V is TRBV10-2, with TRBD2 matching over 11 bases. The CDR3 spans 15 residues. With V trimmed by 3 bases and J by 5 bases, 4 bases remained unmatched. Germline CDR1 and CDR2: WSHSY and SAAADI. CDR3 in amino acids: CASSETSGGVDTQYF. In DNA, the CDR3 is TGCGCCAGCAGTGAAACTAGCGGGGGTGTAGATACGCAGTATTTT.

The V and J genes are TRBV13 and TRBJ2-5; no clear D gene. The CDR3 totals 13 residues. Trimming shortened V by 4 bases and J by 7 bases, and 13 bases separated the two germline ends. CDR1 and CDR2 (germline): PRHDT, FYEKMQ (reference sequence). The CDR3 is CASSSPRRVTQYF. The CDR3, as DNA: TGTGCCAGCAGCTCCCCCCGTCGGGTGACCCAGTACTTC.

This clone has a single count. The chain recombines TRBV6-5 with TRBJ2-7; 7 nucleotides align to TRBD2. After removal of 6 bases from V and 3 bases from J, the junction contained 5 bases not matched to a gene. The CDR3 length is 13 residues. CDR1 is MNHEY and CDR2 is SVGAGI in the germline V gene. The CDR3 reads CASRGLLYYEQYF. The CDR3 DNA reads as TGTGCCAGCAGGGGACTACTCTACTACGAGCAGTACTTC.

DNA for the CDR3: TGTGCCAGCAGTCTCACCGGGACTCCTACAGATACGCAGTATTTT. This codes for CASSLTGTPTDTQYF. The genes are TRBV6-2 or TRBV6-3 and TRBJ2-3; possibly TRBD2 for D (6 bases). The germline gives CDR1 MNHEY, CDR2 SVGEGT. The V end was cut by 5 bases, the J end by 3 bases, with 15 bases between. This CDR3 has 15 amino acids.

V usage is TRBV2 and J usage is TRBJ1-2; 7 positions match TRBD1. Unmatched junction bases numbered 5, after V lost 2 bases and J lost 8 bases. Germline V gene sequence: CDR1 SNHLY, CDR2 FYNNEI. The CDR3 has 13 amino acids. CDR3 sequence reads: CASSEKGARGYTF. For the CDR3, the DNA is TGTGCCAGCAGTGAAAAGGGGGCGCGGGGCTACACCTTC.

The chain has TRBV7-9 and TRBJ2-3; 10 bases match TRBD2. The CDR3 length is 16 residues. Trimming removed 6 bases from V and 4 bases from J; junction bases left unmatched: 10. Germline loops: CDR1 SEHNR, CDR2 FQNEAQ (reference sequence). The CDR3 DNA follows: TGTGCCAGCAGACAAATTGGGAGCGGGGGGGCAGATACGCAGTATTTT. As protein: CASRQIGSGGADTQYF.

This rearrangement joins TRBV27 to TRBJ1-1; D possibly corresponds to TRBD1 (5 bases). Germline V lookup: CDR1 MNHEY, CDR2 SMNVEV (reference sequence). This CDR3 region has 14 residues. V lost 3 bases and J 6 bases, leaving 14 bases between the germline ends. The CDR3 reads CASSLGPGTSEAFF. The CDR3 region has the DNA TGTGCCAGCAGTTTGGGGCCCGGAACGTCTGAAGCTTTCTTT.

The V and J genes are TRBV11-2 and TRBJ1-2; D is undetermined. Between the trimmed V and J ends, which lost 1 base and 7 bases, there was a span of 19 bases. CDR1 is SGHAT and CDR2 is FQNNGV in the germline V gene. The CDR3 spans 16 residues. CDR3 in amino acids: CASSLGAQLSQTGYTF. The CDR3 coding sequence is TGTGCCAGCAGCTTAGGGGCACAGCTCAGCCAAACTGGCTACACCTTC.

The chain is built from TRBV5-6 and TRBJ2-3, with D possibly being TRBD2 (6 bases). CDR1 SGHDT and CDR2 YYEEEE come from the germline V gene. This CDR3 region has 12 residues. V was trimmed by 1 base and J by 15 bases, leaving 15 bases between them. In nucleotides, the CDR3 is TGTGCCAGCAGCTTGAGGCGGGACTGGGTATATTTT. Residues: CASSLRRDWVYF.

V gene TRBV30 combines with J gene TRBJ1-6; D is unresolved. The V gene's germline CDR1 is GTSNPN and CDR2 SVGIG (reference sequence). V shed 4 bases and J shed 5 bases, with 9 bases lying between them. There are 13 residues in the CDR3. CDR3 nucleotides: TGTGCCTGGACGGGGTCAGATAATTCACCCCTCCACTTT. Translating it yields CAWTGSDNSPLHF.

The chain links TRBV5-1 to TRBJ1-5, with a tentative D call TRBD1 (6 bases). V was trimmed by 4 bases and J by 3 bases, leaving 11 bases between them. From germline, CDR1 is SGHRS and CDR2 YFSETQ. The CDR3 length is 14 residues. CDR3 bases: TGCGCCAGCAGCCTGACAGGTATCAATCAGCCCCAGCATTTT. Protein: CASSLTGINQPQHF.

The chain couples TRBV6-5 to TRBJ1-5; 7 nucleotides line up with TRBD1. The CDR3 covers 14 residues. J lost 4 bases, V lost 6 bases, and 6 bases had no gene match. The germline V gene has CDR1 MNHEY and CDR2 SVGAGI. CDR3 sequence: CASRLTGANQPQHF. CDR3 sequence (DNA): TGTGCCAGCAGACTTACAGGGGCGAATCAGCCCCAGCATTTT.

This clone has just a few counts. The rearrangement uses TRBV7-3 and TRBJ1-1, with 7 bases fitting TRBD1. The V and J ends lost 5 bases and 1 base, in that order; junction bases with no gene match: 13. The germline gives CDR1 SGHTA, CDR2 FQGTGA. The CDR3 totals 17 residues. The CDR3 is CASSPRPRTGENTEAFF. The CDR3 DNA reads TGTGCCAGCAGCCCGAGGCCCCGAACAGGGGAGAACACTGAAGCTTTCTTT.

This clone was detected once. The V and J genes are TRBV30 and TRBJ2-7; 9 bases line up with TRBD1. The CDR3 is made up of 13 amino acids. V dropped 5 bases and J dropped 6; count of bases not matched to a gene: 8. From germline, CDR1 is GTSNPN and CDR2 SVGIG (reference sequence). The CDR3 DNA reads TGTGCCTGGGCCGGGACAGGGTACGGCGAGCAGTACTTC. Translating it yields CAWAGTGYGEQYF.

This chain links TRBV19 with TRBJ1-3; D is possibly TRBD1 (6 bases). The ends were cut back, 5 bases at V and 2 bases at J, with 10 bases in the middle. Germline loops: CDR1 LNHDA, CDR2 SQIVND (reference sequence). The CDR3 runs to 14 residues. In DNA form, the CDR3 reads TGTGCCAGTAGTCACAGGGACGCTGGAAACACCATATATTTT. Its translation is CASSHRDAGNTIYF.

V and J are TRBV5-1 and TRBJ1-6; 8 bases fit TRBD1. Trimming at V came to 4 bases and at J to 8 bases, leaving 8 bases not matched to a gene. The CDR3 is 15 amino acids. Germline CDR1 reads SGHRS; CDR2 reads YFSETQ. The CDR3 DNA reads as TGCGCCAGCAGCCCGCGACAGGGGAAGTATTCACCCCTCCACTTT. This gives the protein CASSPRQGKYSPLHF.

The gene calls are TRBV6-4 and TRBJ2-3; weak D call: TRBD2 (5 bases). Trimming stripped 6 bases from V and 11 bases from J, with 24 bases between. The CDR3 loop spans 15 amino acids. Germline CDR1 and CDR2: MRHNA and SNTAGT. CDR3 loop: CASSPAGHAPSRQYF. The CDR3 nucleotides are TGTGCCAGCAGCCCGGCGGGCCACGCCCCGAGTAGGCAGTATTTT.

The J gene is TRBJ1-6, the V gene TRBV3-1 (or the pseudogene TRBV3-2), with TRBD1 matching 7 bases. Germline trimming cut 3 bases from V and 8 bases from J; bases unmatched to any gene: 13. CDR1 is LGHDT, CDR2 YNNKEL, per germline (reference sequence). CDR3 length equals 17 residues. Here the CDR3 reads CASSQAQGIGSDSPLHF. The DNA of the CDR3 is TGTGCCAGCAGCCAGGCACAGGGGATCGGCTCCGATTCACCCCTCCACTTT.